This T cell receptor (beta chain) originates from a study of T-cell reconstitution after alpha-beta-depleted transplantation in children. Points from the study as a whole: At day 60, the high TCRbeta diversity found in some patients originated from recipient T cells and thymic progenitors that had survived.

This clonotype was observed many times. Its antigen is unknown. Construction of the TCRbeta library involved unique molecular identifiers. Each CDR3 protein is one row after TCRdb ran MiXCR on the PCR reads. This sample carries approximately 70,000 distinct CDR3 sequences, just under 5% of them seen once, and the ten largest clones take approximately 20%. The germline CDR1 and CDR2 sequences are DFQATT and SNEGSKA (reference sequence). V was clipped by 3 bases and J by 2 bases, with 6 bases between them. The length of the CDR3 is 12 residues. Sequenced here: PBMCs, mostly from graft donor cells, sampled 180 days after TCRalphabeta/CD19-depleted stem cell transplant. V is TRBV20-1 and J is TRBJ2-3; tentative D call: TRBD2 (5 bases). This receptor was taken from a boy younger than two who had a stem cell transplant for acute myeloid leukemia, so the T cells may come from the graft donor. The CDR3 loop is CSARTITDTQYF. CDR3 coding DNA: TGCAGTGCTAGGACTATCACAGATACGCAGTATTTT.